A selection of T cell receptor beta chains follows, all from one sample in a study of cytomegalovirus exposure and HLA in healthy donors. Generated by immunoSEQ multiplex PCR, the TCRdb table keeps only in-frame clones and is missing some. The data contain about 140,000 clones, around 79% of them singletons. Sample: PBMCs. Receptors originate from a middle-aged man in good health and CMV-seropositive. Each CDR3 is given with its conserved first and last residue. D genes are given only for firm matches. Where a row states a size, it is once, few, many or the class of an expanded clone; other rows omit it.

CDR3 DNA: TGTGCCAGCAGCTTAGGTTTAGGACAGGGAGGACCCCTTCAAGAGACCCAGTACTTC; CDR3 protein: CASSLGLGQGGPLQETQYF; clone size: .; D gene: TRBD1; CDR3 length: 19; J gene: TRBJ2-5; V gene: TRBV11-3
CDR3 DNA: TGTGCCAGTAGTATAGGAGATTACTCGGTCGAAGATAGCAATCAGCCCCAGCATTTT; CDR3 protein: CASSIGDYSVEDSNQPQHF; clone size: .; D gene: .; CDR3 length: 19; J gene: TRBJ1-5; V gene: TRBV19
CDR3 DNA: TGCGCCAGCAGCATCCTTAGCGGGAGGGCCGCCTACGAGCAGTACTTC; CDR3 protein: CASSILSGRAAYEQYF; clone size: once; D gene: TRBD2; CDR3 length: 16; J gene: TRBJ2-7; V gene: TRBV10-2
CDR3 DNA: TGTGCCACTCGGTCTGGCAGACTAGCGGGGGCGACCCAGTACTTC; CDR3 protein: CATRSGRLAGATQYF; clone size: .; D gene: TRBD2; CDR3 length: 15; J gene: TRBJ2-5; V gene: TRBV15
CDR3 DNA: TGTGCCAGCAGCGTAGTGAGGTTTCAGGGTGGGGAATCTGGGGCCAACGTCCTGACTTTC; CDR3 protein: CASSVVRFQGGESGANVLTF; clone size: few; D gene: .; CDR3 length: 20; J gene: TRBJ2-6; V gene: TRBV9
CDR3 DNA: TGCAGCGCCTCTACAGGGGGAAAGGAAAAACTGTTTTTT; CDR3 protein: CSASTGGKEKLFF; clone size: few; D gene: TRBD1; CDR3 length: 13; J gene: TRBJ1-4; V gene: TRBV29-1
CDR3 DNA: TGTGCCAGCAGCCTAGTAGGGGCTGGTTACAATGAGCAGTTCTTC; CDR3 protein: CASSLVGAGYNEQFF; clone size: few; D gene: .; CDR3 length: 15; J gene: TRBJ2-1; V gene: TRBV7-3
CDR3 DNA: TGTGCCAGCAGCGCCCTTGACAGGGGGCTCAATCAGCCCCAGCATTTT; CDR3 protein: CASSALDRGLNQPQHF; clone size: .; D gene: TRBD1; CDR3 length: 16; J gene: TRBJ1-5; V gene: TRBV7-8
CDR3 DNA: TGTGCCAGCACCTCGGGACTAGCGACAGATACGCAGTATTTT; CDR3 protein: CASTSGLATDTQYF; clone size: .; D gene: TRBD2; CDR3 length: 14; J gene: TRBJ2-3; V gene: TRBV7-9
CDR3 DNA: TGTGTCTACAGGAGTCGGACAGATACGCAGTATTTT; CDR3 protein: CVYRSRTDTQYF; clone size: .; D gene: .; CDR3 length: 12; J gene: TRBJ2-3; V gene: TRBV30
CDR3 DNA: TGTGCCAGCAGCTTAGTGGGGGGATCCTACGAGCAGTACTTC; CDR3 protein: CASSLVGGSYEQYF; clone size: .; D gene: .; CDR3 length: 14; J gene: TRBJ2-7; V gene: TRBV13
CDR3 DNA: TGTGCCAGTAGTATGGGGAGGGGGAATCAGCCCCAGCATTTT; CDR3 protein: CASSMGRGNQPQHF; clone size: .; D gene: .; CDR3 length: 14; J gene: TRBJ1-5; V gene: TRBV19
CDR3 DNA: TGTGCCAGCAGCTCTTCGACAGGGGGCTTCCCAGATACGCAGTATTTT; CDR3 protein: CASSSSTGGFPDTQYF; clone size: few; D gene: TRBD1; CDR3 length: 16; J gene: TRBJ2-3; V gene: TRBV7-8
CDR3 DNA: TGTGCCAGCAGCTTGACGGGGAATAATTCACCCCTCCACTTT; CDR3 protein: CASSLTGNNSPLHF; clone size: .; D gene: .; CDR3 length: 14; J gene: TRBJ1-6; V gene: TRBV11-1
CDR3 DNA: TGTGCCAGCAGGGGGGACAGCCCGAACACTGAAGCTTTCTTT; CDR3 protein: CASRGDSPNTEAFF; clone size: .; D gene: TRBD1; CDR3 length: 14; J gene: TRBJ1-1; V gene: TRBV2
CDR3 DNA: TGTGCCAGCAGCTTAGTCCCTCCGTGGGACACTACCTTCACTGAAGCTTTCTTT; CDR3 protein: CASSLVPPWDTTFTEAFF; clone size: .; D gene: .; CDR3 length: 18; J gene: TRBJ1-1; V gene: TRBV11-2
CDR3 DNA: TGTGCCGGCAGCTTAGAACGAGTTTATGGCTACACCTTC; CDR3 protein: CAGSLERVYGYTF; clone size: .; D gene: .; CDR3 length: 13; J gene: TRBJ1-2; V gene: TRBV11-2
CDR3 DNA: TGTGCCAGCAGGGGGGGGACAGGGGGTACGACGGATTCACCCCTCCACTTT; CDR3 protein: CASRGGTGGTTDSPLHF; clone size: .; D gene: TRBD1; CDR3 length: 17; J gene: TRBJ1-6; V gene: TRBV2
CDR3 DNA: TGTGCCAGCAGCTCTGAGCGGGAGACCGACGAGCAGTACTTC; CDR3 protein: CASSSERETDEQYF; clone size: .; D gene: TRBD2; CDR3 length: 14; J gene: TRBJ2-7; V gene: TRBV5-4
CDR3 DNA: TGTGCCAGCAGTTACTCTATACAGTTTAATGAAAAACTGTTTTTT; CDR3 protein: CASSYSIQFNEKLFF; clone size: .; D gene: .; CDR3 length: 15; J gene: TRBJ1-4; V gene: TRBV6-5
CDR3 DNA: TGTGCCAGCAGCTCCCGGGGGGGGACAGAGAATCAGCCCCAGCATTTT; CDR3 protein: CASSSRGGTENQPQHF; clone size: .; D gene: TRBD1; CDR3 length: 16; J gene: TRBJ1-5; V gene: TRBV9
CDR3 DNA: TGTGCCAGTAGTAATACTGATAGCGACTCCTACGAGCAGTACTTC; CDR3 protein: CASSNTDSDSYEQYF; clone size: .; D gene: .; CDR3 length: 15; J gene: TRBJ2-7; V gene: TRBV19
CDR3 DNA: TGTGCCATCAGTGAGGGGACAGGGCGGGGAACTGAAGCTTTCTTT; CDR3 protein: CAISEGTGRGTEAFF; clone size: .; D gene: TRBD1; CDR3 length: 15; J gene: TRBJ1-1; V gene: TRBV10-3
CDR3 DNA: TGTGCCAGCAGCTCCAACTCTGGGGCCAACGTCCTGACTTTC; CDR3 protein: CASSSNSGANVLTF; clone size: .; D gene: .; CDR3 length: 14; J gene: TRBJ2-6; V gene: TRBV7-9
CDR3 DNA: TGTGCCAGCAGCCCCAGACTAGCGGAGTACAATGAGCAGTTCTTC; CDR3 protein: CASSPRLAEYNEQFF; clone size: .; D gene: TRBD2; CDR3 length: 15; J gene: TRBJ2-1; V gene: TRBV9
CDR3 DNA: TGTGCCAGCAGCTTAGGGACAGGGATTACCTACGAGCAGTACTTC; CDR3 protein: CASSLGTGITYEQYF; clone size: .; D gene: TRBD1; CDR3 length: 15; J gene: TRBJ2-7; V gene: TRBV7-6
CDR3 DNA: TGTTCCAGCAGCTTAGGAACAGGGAGTGAAAAACTGTTTTTT; CDR3 protein: CSSSLGTGSEKLFF; clone size: .; D gene: .; CDR3 length: 14; J gene: TRBJ1-4; V gene: TRBV7-9
CDR3 DNA: TGTGCCAGCAGCGTCCTCGGGGGGGCGAACACTGAAGCTTTCTTT; CDR3 protein: CASSVLGGANTEAFF; clone size: .; D gene: .; CDR3 length: 15; J gene: TRBJ1-1; V gene: TRBV9
CDR3 DNA: TGCGCCAGCAGCTTGGGACAGGGGCGGACCTACGAGCAGTACTTC; CDR3 protein: CASSLGQGRTYEQYF; clone size: .; D gene: TRBD1; CDR3 length: 15; J gene: TRBJ2-7; V gene: TRBV5-1
CDR3 DNA: TGCAGCGTTACTCTAGCGGGAGCGGAAAACATTCAGTACTTC; CDR3 protein: CSVTLAGAENIQYF; clone size: .; D gene: TRBD2; CDR3 length: 14; J gene: TRBJ2-4; V gene: TRBV29-1
CDR3 DNA: TGTGCCAGCAGCTTGGCCGGGGTGGCGGGACTTGAAGCTTTCTTT; CDR3 protein: CASSLAGVAGLEAFF; clone size: .; D gene: .; CDR3 length: 15; J gene: TRBJ1-1; V gene: TRBV5-6
CDR3 DNA: TGCGCCAGCAGAACTGAGAGGGGGAGTGGGTCCTACCTAAACGAGCAGTACTTC; CDR3 protein: CASRTERGSGSYLNEQYF; clone size: .; D gene: .; CDR3 length: 18; J gene: TRBJ2-7; V gene: TRBV5-1
CDR3 DNA: TGTGCCAGCAGTGAAGCGCTTCAGGGGGAGTACTATGGCTACACCTTC; CDR3 protein: CASSEALQGEYYGYTF; clone size: few; D gene: TRBD1; CDR3 length: 16; J gene: TRBJ1-2; V gene: TRBV6-1
CDR3 DNA: TGTGCCAGCAGCTCCAGGGCCGGGGAGCTGTTTTTT; CDR3 protein: CASSSRAGELFF; clone size: once; D gene: .; CDR3 length: 12; J gene: TRBJ2-2; V gene: TRBV5-6
CDR3 DNA: TGCGCCAGCAGCCAAGGTTGGGGCGACAGAACCTACGAGCAGTACTTC; CDR3 protein: CASSQGWGDRTYEQYF; clone size: .; D gene: .; CDR3 length: 16; J gene: TRBJ2-7; V gene: TRBV4-1
CDR3 DNA: TGTGCCAGCAAAGGGACAGGGGGCTCTGGGGCCAACGTCCTGACTTTC; CDR3 protein: CASKGTGGSGANVLTF; clone size: .; D gene: TRBD1; CDR3 length: 16; J gene: TRBJ2-6; V gene: TRBV28
CDR3 DNA: TGCGCCAGCAGATTGACAGTTAACTATGGCTACACCTTC; CDR3 protein: CASRLTVNYGYTF; clone size: .; D gene: .; CDR3 length: 13; J gene: TRBJ1-2; V gene: TRBV5-1
CDR3 DNA: TGTGCCAGCAGCTTAGGTCTAGGGGGCGAGCAGTACTTC; CDR3 protein: CASSLGLGGEQYF; clone size: .; D gene: .; CDR3 length: 13; J gene: TRBJ2-7; V gene: TRBV11-2
CDR3 DNA: TGTGCCAGCAGCGTAGATGTGTCGACTAGCGGAAATGAGCAGTTCTTC; CDR3 protein: CASSVDVSTSGNEQFF; clone size: .; D gene: TRBD2; CDR3 length: 16; J gene: TRBJ2-1; V gene: TRBV9
CDR3 DNA: TGTGCCAGTAGTATCCGGGAGGGCTATGGCTACACCTTC; CDR3 protein: CASSIREGYGYTF; clone size: once; D gene: .; CDR3 length: 13; J gene: TRBJ1-2; V gene: TRBV19